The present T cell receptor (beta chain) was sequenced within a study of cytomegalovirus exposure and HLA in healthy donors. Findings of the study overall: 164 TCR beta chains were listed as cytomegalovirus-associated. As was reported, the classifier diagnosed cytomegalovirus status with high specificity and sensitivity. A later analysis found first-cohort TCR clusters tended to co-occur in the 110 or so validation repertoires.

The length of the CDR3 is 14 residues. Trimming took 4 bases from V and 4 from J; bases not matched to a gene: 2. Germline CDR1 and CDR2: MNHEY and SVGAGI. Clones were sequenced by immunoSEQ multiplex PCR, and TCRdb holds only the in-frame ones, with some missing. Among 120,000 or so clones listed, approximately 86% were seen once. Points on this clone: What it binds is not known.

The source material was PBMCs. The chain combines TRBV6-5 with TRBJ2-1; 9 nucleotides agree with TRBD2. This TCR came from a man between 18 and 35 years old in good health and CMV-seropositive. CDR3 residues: CASSSAGGYNEQFF. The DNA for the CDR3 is TGTGCCAGCAGTTCGGCGGGGGGGTACAATGAGCAGTTCTTC.